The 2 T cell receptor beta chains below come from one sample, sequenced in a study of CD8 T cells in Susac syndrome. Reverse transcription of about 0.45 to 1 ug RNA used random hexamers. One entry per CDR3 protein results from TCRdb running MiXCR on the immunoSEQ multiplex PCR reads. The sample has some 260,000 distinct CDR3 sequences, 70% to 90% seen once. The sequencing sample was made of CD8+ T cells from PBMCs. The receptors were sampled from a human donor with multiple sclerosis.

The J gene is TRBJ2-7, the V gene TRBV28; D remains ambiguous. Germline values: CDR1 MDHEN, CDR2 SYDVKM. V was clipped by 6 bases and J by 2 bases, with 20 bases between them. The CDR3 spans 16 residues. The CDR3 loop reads CASSFRPKSWAYEQYF. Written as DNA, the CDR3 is TGTGCCAGCAGCTTCCGACCTAAATCCTGGGCCTACGAGCAGTACTTC.

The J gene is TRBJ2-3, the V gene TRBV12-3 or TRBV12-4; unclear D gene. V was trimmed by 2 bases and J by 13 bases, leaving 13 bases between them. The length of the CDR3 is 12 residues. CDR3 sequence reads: CASSLWPLHKYF. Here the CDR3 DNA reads TGTGCCAGCAGTTTATGGCCCCTCCATAAGTATTTT.